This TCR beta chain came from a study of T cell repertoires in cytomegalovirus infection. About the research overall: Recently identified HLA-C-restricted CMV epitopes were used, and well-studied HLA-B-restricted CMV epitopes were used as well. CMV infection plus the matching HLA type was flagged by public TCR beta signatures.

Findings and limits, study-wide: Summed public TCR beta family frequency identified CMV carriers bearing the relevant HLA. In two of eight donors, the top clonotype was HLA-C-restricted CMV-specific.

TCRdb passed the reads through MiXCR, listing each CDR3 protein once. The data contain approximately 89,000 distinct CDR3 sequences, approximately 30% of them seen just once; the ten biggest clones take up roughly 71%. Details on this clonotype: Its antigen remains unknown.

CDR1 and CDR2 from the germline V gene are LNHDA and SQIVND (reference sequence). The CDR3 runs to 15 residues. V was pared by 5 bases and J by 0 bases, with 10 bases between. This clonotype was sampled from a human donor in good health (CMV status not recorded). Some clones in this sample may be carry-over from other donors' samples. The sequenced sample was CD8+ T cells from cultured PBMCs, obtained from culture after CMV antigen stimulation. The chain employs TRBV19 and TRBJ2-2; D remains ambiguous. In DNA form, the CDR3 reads TGTGCCAGTAGTCCGGACCGACCGAACACCGGGGAGCTGTTTTTT. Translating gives CASSPDRPNTGELFF.